This T cell receptor beta chain was obtained from a study of tumor-infiltrating lymphocytes in primary liver carcinoma. Study-wide points: Compared with tumor region pairs, tumor-adjacent and tumor-blood pairs overlapped less. Blood fell significantly below tumors in its top-250-clone fraction (p = 0.039).

Concerning this clonotype: What it recognizes is unknown.

Researchers drew blood RNA from unsorted whole blood and extracted germline DNA as well. Before any surgery took place, four milliliters of peripheral blood were collected. CDR1 MNHEY and CDR2 SVGEGT come from the germline V gene. Trimming at V came to 6 bases and at J to 6 bases, leaving 19 bases not matched to a gene. This CDR3 spans 18 amino acids. Synthesis of TCR beta cDNA was carried out from 500 ng total RNA with a constant-region primer. TCR beta libraries came from three nested multiplex PCR rounds using slightly modified ARM-PCR. TRBV1-TRBV30 forward primers paired with a C-beta reverse primer were used in the first two PCR rounds, which ran about 11 cycles each. TCRdb passed the multiplex PCR reads through MiXCR, listing each CDR3 protein once. The sample carries about 310,000 distinct CDR3 sequences, 50% to 75% recorded once.

Input material: peripheral blood. This chain links TRBV6-2 or TRBV6-3 with TRBJ2-1, with 8 bases fitting TRBD2. The clonotype was recovered from a woman aged 25 to 45 with primary liver carcinoma and hepatitis B virus infection. CDR3 in amino acids: CASSRLALDASMGNEQFF. Here the CDR3 DNA reads TGTGCCAGCAGCAGACTAGCGCTAGATGCCTCTATGGGCAATGAGCAGTTCTTC.